The clone carrying this T cell receptor (beta chain) was seen more than once but under ten times. The antigen remains undetermined. Donors had nominal health at sampling but likely had unrecorded immune exposures. Trimming removed 4 bases at V and 1 base at J, with 12 bases between. Germline V lookup: CDR1 SGHDT, CDR2 YYEEEE. The CDR3 sequence is 15 residues long. The data derive from a study of cytomegalovirus exposure and HLA in healthy donors. The study's findings and limits: It was only CMV serostatus that was available as immune exposure information.

PCR primers comprised 60 Vbeta and 13 Jbeta primers. How the authors handled the data: Approximately 11 million shared chains were among the roughly 78 million unique TCR beta chains that a later analysis counted. Assay used: immunoSEQ multiplex PCR; TCRdb lists only in-frame clones, some missing. V and J calls and clone size are given by that table; D and trimming were obtained from the DNA. Of more than 130,000 clones detected, 70% to 80% appear once; the ten largest clones hold more than 3%. This chain links TRBV5-6 with TRBJ2-1; no clear D. Sequencing was done on a sample of PBMCs. The receptor was isolated from a man aged 18 to 35 in good health and CMV-seronegative. The CDR3 protein is CASSGLGLSYNEQFF. The CDR3 DNA follows: TGTGCCAGCAGCGGCCTAGGTTTGTCCTACAATGAGCAGTTCTTC.